This T cell receptor beta chain was recovered during a study of blood T cells in healthy people across ages. Study outcomes and limitations: Naive T cell percentage by flow cytometry tracked strongly with beta diversity.

This clonotype turned up a few times. Its cognate antigen is unknown. Looked up from germline, CDR1 is SGHRS and CDR2 is YFSETQ. V gave up 2 bases and J gave up 5 bases, with 10 bases separating them. The CDR3 is made up of 13 amino acids. Per sample, no less than 5.5 micrograms of total RNA were extracted. A second about 7 to 12 cycle PCR used barcoded and J-beta primers. TCRdb independently ran MiXCR on the 5' RACE reads; one entry per CDR3 protein. The repertoire has roughly 1.5 million distinct CDR3 sequences, roughly two fifths of them found once; the top ten carry about 3.8%. The J gene is TRBJ1-2, the V gene TRBV5-1; D is undetermined. The source of this sequence is a young woman in good health. Sequenced input: blood. CDR3 nucleotide sequence: TGCGCCAGCAGCTTCTTCCCGGAGTATGGCTACACCTTC. It encodes CASSFFPEYGYTF.